The T cell receptor (beta chain) under discussion was sequenced for a study of T cells after yellow fever vaccination. Turning to the study itself: SMART-Seq v4 Ultra Low Input prepared libraries from low-cell fractions. Broader study findings: Shared CD4/CD8 clonotypes were a small share, likely from convergent recombination.

The CDR3 is made up of 15 amino acids. Per germline, CDR1 MNHEY and CDR2 SVGEGT. Trimming cost V 6 bases and J 6 bases, with 18 bases left between them. MiXCR was run by TCRdb on the 5' RACE reads, yielding one entry per CDR3 protein. In the table there are 300,000 to 400,000 distinct CDR3 sequences, 7% to 10% of which are singletons. This clonotype has a handful of counts. The target antigen is unknown. Sequenced here: PBMCs, sampled 35 to 50 days after the first yellow fever vaccination. The receptor comes from a man younger than 30 who received the YFV17D yellow fever vaccine. The gene calls are TRBV6-2 or TRBV6-3 and TRBJ1-5; weak D call: TRBD1 (5 bases). The CDR3 loop is CASSLSPGVGQPQHF. CDR3 coding DNA: TGTGCCAGCAGCCTATCCCCGGGGGTAGGTCAGCCCCAGCATTTT.